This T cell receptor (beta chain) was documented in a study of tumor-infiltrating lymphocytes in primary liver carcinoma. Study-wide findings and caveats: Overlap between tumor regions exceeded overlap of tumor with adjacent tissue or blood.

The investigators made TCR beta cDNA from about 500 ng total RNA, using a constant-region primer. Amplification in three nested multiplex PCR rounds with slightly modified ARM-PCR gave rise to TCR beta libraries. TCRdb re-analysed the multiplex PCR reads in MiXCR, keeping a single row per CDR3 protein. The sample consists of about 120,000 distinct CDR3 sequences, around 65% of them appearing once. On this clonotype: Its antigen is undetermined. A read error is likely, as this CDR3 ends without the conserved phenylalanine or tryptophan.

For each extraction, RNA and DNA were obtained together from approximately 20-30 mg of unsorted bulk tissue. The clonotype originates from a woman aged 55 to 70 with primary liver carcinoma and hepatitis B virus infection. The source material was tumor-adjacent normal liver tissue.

The CDR3 sequence is CASSQNSYGYTI. For the CDR3, the DNA is TGCGCCAGCAGCCAGAACTCGTATGGCTACACCATC. The V and J genes are TRBV4-1 and TRBJ1-2; D unclear. This CDR3 spans 12 amino acids. Trimming took off 3 bases at V and 5 bases at J, with 7 bases between the two ends. Germline V lookup: CDR1 MGHRA, CDR2 YSYEKL.